This TCR beta chain is drawn from a study of blood T cell repertoires in COVID-19. Study information: Acute and convalescent COVID-19 specimens originated in the United States, Italy and Spain. Sources were T cells, B-cell-depleted T cells, or PBMCs; the material itself was cDNA or gDNA.

A Seattle source enrolled patients during active infection and followed them longitudinally. V was pared by 4 bases and J by 2 bases, with 13 bases between. The CDR3 runs to 15 residues. CDR1 is SNHLY and CDR2 is FYNNEI in the germline V gene. This clone was observed a few times. Source study methods: Estimated nucleated cell counts came from reference gene primer amplification. The assay was immunoSEQ multiplex PCR, and TCRdb's table has in-frame clones only and misses some. That table supplies the V and J calls and clone size; D and trimming were determined from the DNA. The table records 200,000 to 250,000 clones, roughly 80% of them present only once.

The sequence came from a woman of 80 years or more with COVID-19, enrolled during active disease. Sequencing was carried out using peripheral blood. V gene TRBV2 combines with J gene TRBJ2-3, with D tentatively TRBD2 (6 bases). CDR3 nucleotide sequence: TGTGCCAGCAGTGCCTCCGGGACTGACACAGATACGCAGTATTTT. Amino acids: CASSASGTDTDTQYF.